The following is a T cell receptor beta chain sequence with its context. Study processing details: Cell counts per sample came from amplifying reference gene primers. The assay was immunoSEQ multiplex PCR, and TCRdb's table has in-frame clones only and misses some. V and J calls and clone size are those listed in that table; D and trimming were worked out from the DNA. The sample includes fewer than 85,000 clones, 80% to 95% of them seen just once. The sample is drawn from a study of blood T cell repertoires in COVID-19. Across the study: Samples came from the United States, Italy and Spain, spanning acute and convalescent COVID-19. Nucleic acid was either cDNA or gDNA, and it came from T cells, B-cell-depleted T cells, or PBMCs.

The CDR3 runs to 16 residues. Germline V gene lookup returns CDR1 MDHEN and CDR2 SYDVKM. V shed 5 bases, J shed 8 bases, and the junction held 13 bases outside the gene matches. The sequenced sample consisted of peripheral blood. The chain employs TRBV28 and TRBJ2-3; 10 bases are a match to TRBD2. This TCR was recovered from a woman aged 45-60 years in a cohort sampled during active COVID-19. The CDR3: CASSPLGAGGLFTQYF. As DNA, the CDR3 is TGTGCCAGCAGTCCCCTCGGAGCGGGGGGGCTATTTACGCAGTATTTT.